This TCR beta chain was retrieved from a study of persistence of HIV-infected CD4 T cells (dated by TCRdb to about 2020). For the study in its entirety: The study isolated CMV- and HIV-1 Gag-responding CD4+ T cells from ART-treated individuals to examine antigen-driven clonal expansion of HIV-1-infected cells. Peripheral blood samples of up to roughly 200 mL were collected at multiple time points, except for two participants, who underwent leukapheresis at a single time point. The median time participants had been on suppressive ART was about eight years. TCRbeta sequencing assessed the clonality of all cells in each sorted population, while proviral sequencing assessed the clonality of infected cells. For the TCR cluster analysis across participants, fewer than ten participants were included for CMV and 6 or 7 participants for Gag.

The sample's treatment or condition label, decoded: suppressive antiretroviral therapy. Lysates of CMV-infected fibroblasts were used at approximately 10 ug/mL for cell stimulation. Memory CD4+ T cells that did not respond, being CD40L-negative, CD69-negative and CD45RO-high, were sorted as memory populations depleted of antigen-responding cells. Participants were HIV-1-infected adults who started suppressive ART during chronic infection. For at least 4 years, participants had undetectable plasma HIV-1 RNA, below 50 copies/mL. To be included, participants needed a CD4+ T cell count above 400 cells/uL and a positive CMV serology. Before stimulation, PBMCs were isolated using density centrifugation and depleted of CD8+ T cells. Stimulation of CD8-depleted PBMCs was carried out for around 19 hours with anti-CD28/CD49d costimulation, CD40-blocking antibody and enfuvirtide, to prevent new infections. Cells were sorted on a Beckman Coulter MoFlo Legacy or XDP sorter, with propidium iodide excluding dead cells. Genomic DNA was extracted using the QIAamp DNA Mini Kit for samples with more than one million cells and using the Quick-DNA Microprep Kit for all other samples.

TCRbeta repertoires were sequenced from genomic DNA with the immunoSEQ hsTCRB assay version 4 in survey mode. Genomic DNA was diluted to 9 to 10 ng/uL, and up to 1 ug per sample was used for TCRbeta sequencing. The study's own analysis went as follows. Analysis of the TCRbeta data was done in ImmunoSeq Analyzer 3.0, and diversity was computed on productive nucleotide rearrangements. Using the Immunarch R package, lower-bound TCR diversity was estimated with the improved Chao index and clonality was estimated with the Gini coefficient. Different nucleotide rearrangements encoding the same CDR3beta amino acid sequence were counted as distinct clonotypes. Differential abundance analysis identified TCRbeta sequences significantly enriched in antigen-responding cells relative to anti-CD3/anti-CD28-activated cells. Using predicted peptide-MHC specificity as the basis, GLIPH2 grouped TCRs into clusters, both for each participant individually and for the merged data sets that combined participants. Drawn from immuneACCESS, this table holds only the in-frame rearrangements with V and J called that TCRdb kept. Clones are partly lost; checked studies trace under half to an unresolved V gene and leave the rest unexplained. V and J calls and clone size are as listed in that table; D and trimming were resolved from the DNA. Present in this sample are about 28,000 clones, 82% of which were seen just once. The ten largest clonotypes hold less than 5% of the sample.

Broader findings and caveats from the paper: Because the TCR analyses were done in bulk, restricting them to just the rare CMV-responding cells that actually carried HIV-1 proviruses was not possible. TCRbeta richness in CMV- and Gag-responding cells was significantly lower than in anti-CD3/anti-CD28-responding cells; CMV-responding cells had higher oligoclonality than CD3/CD28-stimulated and Gag-responding cells. Few individuals were included in the study, and only a limited range of antigens was tested. Within the same sorted populations, TCR oligoclonality correlated with proviral oligoclonality. Antigen-responding cells were enriched for expanded CDR3beta sequences that were degenerate, which suggests that CD4+ responses to CMV and Gag underwent convergent selection.

Remarks on this clone: The antigen this receptor binds is unknown. One base away there is no much larger clone; base qualities are not given.

The sample in question was CD4+ T cells sorted from PBMCs after approximately 18-hour stimulation, obtained from a patient who received antiretroviral therapy. What this sample's cell subset or site label stands for: CD40L-CD69- CD45RO-high memory CD4 T cells not responding to CMV lysate. The receptor comes from an adult man with HIV who was CMV-seropositive.

The nucleotide sequence is TGTGCCAGCAGCGGGAGGGCTAACAACTACGAGCAGTACTTC. This yields the protein CASSGRANNYEQYF. The sequence is built from TRBV9 and TRBJ2-7; the D gene is perhaps TRBD2, from 6 matching bases. Between the V and J ends, shortened by 3 bases and 3 bases respectively, the junction contains 13 bases. The cysteine opens and the phenylalanine closes a CDR3 of 14 amino acids. Only the CDR3 DNA is retained, 42 bases long and in frame from the first base. Based on the germline V gene, the CDR1 and CDR2 sequences are SGDLS and YYNGEE.